These T cell receptor beta chains were read from a single sample in a study of T cells in Graves' hyperthyroidism and ophthalmopathy. TCRdb re-analysed the multiplex PCR reads in MiXCR, keeping a single row per CDR3 protein. This repertoire shows roughly 520,000 distinct CDR3 sequences, roughly a quarter found once; its top ten account for over 9%. The source material was blood. The receptors were sampled from a woman aged 30 to 39 with Graves' ophthalmopathy. CDR3s include the opening cysteine and the closing phenylalanine or tryptophan. A D gene is named only where the DNA matches it firmly. The size field is filled for only some rows; it gives once, few, many or a size class.

size: many; J: TRBJ2-7; V: TRBV6-1; D: -; CDR3: CASNGQHGYEQYF; DNA: TGTGCCAGCAATGGTCAACATGGCTACGAGCAGTACTTC
size: few; J: TRBJ1-5; V: TRBV29-1; D: TRBD1; CDR3: CSVRQGLGPQHF; DNA: TGCAGCGTTAGACAGGGTCTTGGGCCCCAGCATTTT
size: many; J: TRBJ2-2; V: TRBV25-1; D: TRBD2; CDR3: CASSPSGAPGELFF; DNA: TGTGCCAGCAGTCCCAGCGGGGCACCCGGGGAGCTGTTTTTT
size: few; J: TRBJ1-1; V: TRBV4-1; D: -; CDR3: CASSQEIRSRGFQAFF; DNA: TGCGCCAGCAGCCAAGAGATCAGGTCCAGGGGTTTTCAGGCTTTCTTT
size: -; J: TRBJ2-7; V: TRBV12-3/TRBV12-4; D: TRBD2; CDR3: CASSWEGWYEQYF; DNA: TGTGCCAGCAGTTGGGAGGGCTGGTACGAGCAGTACTTC
size: many; J: TRBJ1-1; V: TRBV6-5; D: -; CDR3: CASSYSRTMNTEAFF; DNA: TGTGCCAGCAGTTACAGCCGGACCATGAACACTGAAGCTTTCTTT
size: many; J: TRBJ2-7; V: TRBV18; D: -; CDR3: CASSPFQGTNYEQYF; DNA: TGTGCCAGCTCACCATTTCAGGGTACAAATTACGAGCAGTACTTC
size: few; J: TRBJ1-3; V: TRBV6-1; D: TRBD1; CDR3: CASSAQLTGIGNTIYF; DNA: TGTGCCAGCAGTGCCCAATTGACAGGGATCGGAAACACCATATATTTT
size: -; J: TRBJ1-2; V: TRBV7-8; D: -; CDR3: CASSPRRWGNYGYTF; DNA: TGTGCCAGCAGCCCCCGGCGATGGGGGAACTATGGCTACACCTTC
size: -; J: TRBJ2-2; V: TRBV27; D: TRBD1; CDR3: CASSLHYRDSLTGELFF; DNA: TGTGCCAGCAGTTTACACTACCGGGACAGTCTCACCGGGGAGCTGTTTTTT
size: -; J: TRBJ2-4; V: TRBV20-1; D: TRBD2; CDR3: CSATAQGLYYQYF; DNA: TGCAGTGCTACCGCGCAGGGACTATATTATCAGTACTTC
size: once; J: TRBJ2-5; V: TRBV28; D: -; CDR3: CASSPFRQGGETQYF; DNA: TGTGCCAGCAGTCCATTCCGACAGGGAGGGGAGACCCAGTACTTC
size: many; J: TRBJ1-5; V: TRBV6-2/TRBV6-3; D: -; CDR3: CASSYSIQPQHF; DNA: TGTGCCAGCAGTTACTCGATACAGCCCCAGCATTTT
size: -; J: TRBJ1-2; V: TRBV7-2; D: -; CDR3: CASSLYSGGYTF; DNA: TGTGCCAGCAGCTTATATTCAGGTGGCTACACCTTC
size: many; J: TRBJ2-2; V: TRBV7-2; D: -; CDR3: CASSLGEGTGELFF; DNA: TGTGCCAGCAGCTTAGGGGAAGGCACCGGGGAGCTGTTTTTT
size: many; J: TRBJ2-5; V: TRBV7-7; D: -; CDR3: CASSLGRVPQETQYF; DNA: TGTGCTAGCAGCTTAGGTAGGGTCCCGCAAGAGACCCAGTACTTC
size: many; J: TRBJ1-2; V: TRBV6-2/TRBV6-3; D: -; CDR3: CASSPYGYTF; DNA: TGTGCCAGCAGCCCATATGGCTACACCTTC
size: -; J: TRBJ2-7; V: TRBV5-6; D: -; CDR3: CASTTGWGSEQYF; DNA: TGTGCCAGCACCACAGGGTGGGGAAGCGAGCAGTACTTC
size: many; J: TRBJ2-3; V: TRBV2; D: -; CDR3: CASSEGATTDTQYF; DNA: TGTGCCAGCAGTGAAGGGGCTACCACAGATACGCAGTATTTT
size: -; J: TRBJ2-7; V: TRBV2; D: -; CDR3: CASSDRSEGEQYF; DNA: TGTGCCAGCAGTGACAGGTCGGAAGGCGAGCAGTACTTC
size: few; J: TRBJ1-2; V: TRBV24-1; D: -; CDR3: CATSGEGFGYTF; DNA: TGTGCCACCAGTGGTGAAGGGTTCGGCTACACCTTC
size: -; J: TRBJ2-7; V: TRBV11-1; D: TRBD1; CDR3: CASGQGAYEQCF; DNA: TGTGCCAGCGGCCAGGGGGCCTATGAGCAGTGCTTC
size: few; J: TRBJ1-5; V: TRBV28; D: -; CDR3: CASSTFPRHESRFTQHF; DNA: TGTGCCAGCAGTACTTTTCCTAGACACGAATCTCGTTTTACCCAGCATTTT
size: many; J: TRBJ2-7; V: TRBV6-2/TRBV6-3; D: TRBD1; CDR3: CASRWDRTYEQYF; DNA: TGCGCCAGCAGGTGGGACAGAACCTACGAGCAGTACTTC
size: -; J: TRBJ1-2; V: TRBV7-2; D: TRBD1; CDR3: CASNPTGFEGYTF; DNA: TGTGCCAGCAACCCGACAGGGTTTGAGGGCTACACCTTC
size: many; J: TRBJ1-5; V: TRBV2; D: -; CDR3: CASSAGFRSNQPQHF; DNA: TGTGCCAGCTCAGCAGGGTTCAGGTCAAATCAGCCCCAGCATTTT
size: -; J: TRBJ2-2; V: TRBV19; D: TRBD1; CDR3: CASSWTGVDTGELFF; DNA: TGTGCCAGTAGTTGGACAGGGGTTGACACCGGGGAGCTGTTTTTT
size: -; J: TRBJ2-7; V: TRBV12-3/TRBV12-4; D: TRBD2; CDR3: CASRPGLAGREQYF; DNA: TGTGCCAGCAGACCGGGACTAGCAGGTCGCGAGCAGTACTTC
size: few; J: TRBJ1-2; V: TRBV30; D: TRBD1; CDR3: CAWTGQGASPDGYTF; DNA: TGTGCCTGGACGGGACAGGGAGCTTCTCCGGATGGCTACACCTTC
size: many; J: TRBJ1-2; V: TRBV29-1; D: -; CDR3: CSVEATGHGYTF; DNA: TGCAGCGTTGAAGCTACAGGGCATGGCTACACCTTC
size: many; J: TRBJ2-7; V: TRBV10-3; D: -; CDR3: CAISESRDEQYF; DNA: TGTGCCATCAGTGAGTCGAGGGACGAGCAGTACTTC
size: many; J: TRBJ2-7; V: TRBV7-8; D: -; CDR3: CASSLGFRGVHEQYF; DNA: TGTGCCAGCAGCTTGGGGTTTCGCGGGGTCCACGAGCAGTACTTC
size: -; J: TRBJ1-1; V: TRBV5-1; D: TRBD1; CDR3: CASSLTGTGRMNTEAFF; DNA: TGCGCCAGCAGCTTAACTGGGACAGGAAGGATGAACACTGAAGCTTTCTTT
size: -; J: TRBJ2-5; V: TRBV6-1; D: TRBD1; CDR3: CASRSPDRGGETQYF; DNA: TGTGCCAGCAGATCTCCGGACAGGGGAGGGGAGACCCAGTACTTC
size: many; J: TRBJ1-1; V: TRBV27; D: -; CDR3: CASHRPNRETEAFF; DNA: TGTGCCAGCCACAGGCCCAATCGGGAAACTGAAGCTTTCTTT
size: many; J: TRBJ2-7; V: TRBV6-2/TRBV6-3; D: -; CDR3: CASSYPETVSYEQYF; DNA: TGTGCCAGCAGTTACCCCGAGACAGTTTCCTACGAGCAGTACTTC
size: many; J: TRBJ1-1; V: TRBV27; D: -; CDR3: CASSILDRGNTEAFF; DNA: TGTGCCAGCAGCATACTCGACCGGGGCAATACTGAAGCTTTCTTT
size: many; J: TRBJ2-4; V: TRBV7-8; D: -; CDR3: CASSPDRENIQYF; DNA: TGTGCCAGCAGTCCGGACAGAGAAAACATTCAGTACTTC
size: many; J: TRBJ2-7; V: TRBV7-2; D: -; CDR3: CASSLSGTHQGEQYF; DNA: TGTGCCAGCAGCTTATCCGGGACCCATCAGGGCGAGCAGTACTTC
size: few; J: TRBJ1-1; V: TRBV6-1; D: -; CDR3: CASMAEGRPEAFF; DNA: TGTGCCAGCATGGCTGAGGGTAGGCCTGAAGCTTTCTTT
size: -; J: TRBJ2-5; V: TRBV12-5; D: -; CDR3: CASGFLSMETQYF; DNA: TGTGCTAGTGGTTTCCTCTCTATGGAGACCCAGTACTTC
size: -; J: TRBJ1-6; V: TRBV28; D: TRBD1; CDR3: CASSRGQASSPLHF; DNA: TGTGCCAGCAGCAGGGGACAGGCTAGTTCACCCCTCCACTTT